This T cell receptor beta chain was profiled in a study of cytomegalovirus exposure and HLA in healthy donors. Study context: Early release data held some 79 million unique TCRs from HLA-typed donors.

The CDR3 is 18 residues long. Germline V gene data show CDR1 as LNHDA and CDR2 as SQIVND (reference sequence). V shed 7 bases and J shed 0 bases, with 21 bases lying between them. Researchers ran the PCR with 60 Vbeta and 13 Jbeta primers. Sequenced by immunoSEQ multiplex PCR; TCRdb stores in-frame clones only, minus some. The sample yields about 120,000 clones, 15% seen once. Material for sequencing was PBMCs. The TCR was taken from a woman between 18 and 29 years old in good health and CMV-seronegative. This chain joins TRBV19 and TRBJ1-4; D possibly corresponds to TRBD1 (6 bases). The CDR3 bases are TGTGCCAGTAATGGGGTGCGTCAGGGGCAGACAACTAATGAAAAACTGTTTTTT. Its protein is CASNGVRQGQTTNEKLFF.